What follows is one T cell receptor beta chain and its context. No antigen is known for it. This specimen belongs to a study of T cells after yellow fever vaccination. Overall study results and limits: It was a small share of clonotypes that appeared in both CD4 and CD8 compartments. Contamination of FACS-sorted repertoires by abundant clonotypes from the bulk population could occur.

A single record per CDR3 protein comes from TCRdb applying MiXCR to the 5' RACE reads. Of 550,000 to 750,000 distinct CDR3 sequences listed, roughly 14% are singletons. The germline V gene has CDR1 LGHDT and CDR2 YNNKEL (reference sequence). J was trimmed by 4 bases and V by 4 bases; bases with no gene match: 3. CDR3 length equals 14 residues. The chain combines TRBV3-1 with TRBJ2-3, with 9 bases matching TRBD2. The clonotype was recovered from a young man who received the YFV17D yellow fever vaccine. This specimen consisted of PBMCs, obtained on the day of the yellow fever booster vaccination. CDR3 loop: CASSRGREADTQYF. The DNA of the CDR3 is TGTGCCAGCAGCCGCGGGAGGGAGGCAGATACGCAGTATTTT.